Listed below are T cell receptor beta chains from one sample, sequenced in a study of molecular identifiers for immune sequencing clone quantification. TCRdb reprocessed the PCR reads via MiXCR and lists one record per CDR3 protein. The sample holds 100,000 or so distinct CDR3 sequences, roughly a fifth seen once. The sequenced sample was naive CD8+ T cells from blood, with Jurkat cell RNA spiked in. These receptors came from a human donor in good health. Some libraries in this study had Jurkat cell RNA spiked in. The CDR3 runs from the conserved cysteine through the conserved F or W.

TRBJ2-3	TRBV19	CASSILGDTQYF
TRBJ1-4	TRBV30	CAWDTTNEKLFF
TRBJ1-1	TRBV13	CASSLGQYTEAFF
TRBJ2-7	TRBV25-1	CASSERTGTYEQYF
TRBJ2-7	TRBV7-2	CASSFSYGQGIYEQYF
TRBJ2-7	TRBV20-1	CSARSERETPYEQYF
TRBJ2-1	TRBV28	CASSPPGREGYNEQFF
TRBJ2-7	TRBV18	CASSPPIGDRKVYEQYF
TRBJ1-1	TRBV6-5	CASTQGDRVAEAFF
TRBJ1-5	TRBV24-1	CATSDAVRGPQHF
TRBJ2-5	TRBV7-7	CASSLRGVQLPKETQYF
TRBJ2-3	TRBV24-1	CATSATGGITDTQYF
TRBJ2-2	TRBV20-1	CSARAGTSGGYTGELFF
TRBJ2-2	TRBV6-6	CASSYPKDMTVNTGELFF
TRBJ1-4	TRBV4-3	CASSQDLTSANEKLFF
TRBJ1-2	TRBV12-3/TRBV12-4	CASRGGQGDIHGYTF
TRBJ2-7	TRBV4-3	CASSQDWQGHSYEQYF
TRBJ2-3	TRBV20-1	CSARDSALAGVGADTQYF
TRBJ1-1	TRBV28	CASSFPGQVNTEAFF
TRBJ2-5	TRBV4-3	CASSQVAQETQYF
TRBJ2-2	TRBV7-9	CAGEQNHGELFF
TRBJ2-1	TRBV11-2	CASSPGLAGDNEQFF
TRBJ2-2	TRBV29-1	CSVGTGETGELFF
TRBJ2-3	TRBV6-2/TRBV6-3	CASSQTSGGLQYF
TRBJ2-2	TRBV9	CASSVRTGTGELFF
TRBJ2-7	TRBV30	CASRDIYEQYF
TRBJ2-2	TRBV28	CASSFITGPNTGELFF
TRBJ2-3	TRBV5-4	CASSSSGGRSDTQYF
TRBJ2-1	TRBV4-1	CASSQRLGNEQFF
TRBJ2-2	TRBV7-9	CASSFTGELFF
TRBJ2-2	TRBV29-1	CSVGELTGELFF
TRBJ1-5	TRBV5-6	CASSLGLEFGPQHF
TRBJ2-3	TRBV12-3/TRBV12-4	CASSPRQSTDTQYF
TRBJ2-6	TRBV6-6	CVSTSFRSGASVLTF
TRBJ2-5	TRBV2	CASENGLAGEETQYF